This T cell receptor (beta chain) comes out of a study of human T cells and chemical hapten exposure. Broader study findings: Expanded TCRs were compared with controls, and the expanded TCRs formed significantly more large CDR3 similarity clusters.

As to time point: pre-sensitization, week 0. The sample's treatment: therapeutic diphenylcyclopropenone sensitization with weekly scalp DPC. This clonotype was counted only a few times. As yet, its antigen is unknown. Germline assignment: CDR1 SGHAT and CDR2 FQDESV (reference sequence). The CDR3 extends over 16 amino acids. Trimming cost V 6 bases and J 6 bases, with 22 bases left between them. A single record per CDR3 protein comes from TCRdb applying MiXCR to the RACE reads. Of roughly 260,000 distinct CDR3 sequences listed, approximately 8.4% are singletons. The TCR originated in a woman aged 40 to 49 with alopecia areata. Some clones in this sample may be carry-over from other donors' samples. This material consisted of whole blood, taken in connection with sensitization to the hapten diphenylcyclopropenone (DPC). The rearrangement links TRBV11-1 to TRBJ2-3; perhaps D is TRBD1 or TRBD2 (5 bases each). Here the CDR3 DNA reads TGTGCCAGCAGTCTTGCCGGGGACCCCAAGGGGGATACGCAGTATTTT. This sequence encodes CASSLAGDPKGDTQYF.